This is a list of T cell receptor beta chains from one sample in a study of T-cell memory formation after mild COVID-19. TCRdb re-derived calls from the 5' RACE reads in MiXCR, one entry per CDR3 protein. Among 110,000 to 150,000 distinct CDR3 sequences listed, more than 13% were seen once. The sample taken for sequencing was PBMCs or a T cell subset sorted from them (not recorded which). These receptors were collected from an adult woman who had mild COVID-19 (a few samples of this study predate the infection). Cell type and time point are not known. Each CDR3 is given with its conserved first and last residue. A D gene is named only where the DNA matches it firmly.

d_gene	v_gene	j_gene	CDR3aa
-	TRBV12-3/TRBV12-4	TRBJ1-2	CASSPHSIGGGYGYTF
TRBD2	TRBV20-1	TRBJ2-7	CSATFAGVSYEQYF
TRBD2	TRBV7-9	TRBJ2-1	CASSAASGQRHNEQFF
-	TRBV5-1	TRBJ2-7	CASSPTVSYEQYF
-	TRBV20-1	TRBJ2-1	CSARKGVGDNEQFF
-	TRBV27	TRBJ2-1	CASGVGEQFF
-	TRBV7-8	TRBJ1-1	CASREEYTEAFF
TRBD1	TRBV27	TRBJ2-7	CASRVSATGFEQYF
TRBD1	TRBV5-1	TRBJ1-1	CASSRDRGHTEAFF
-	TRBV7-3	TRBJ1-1	CASSLRFRNTEAFF
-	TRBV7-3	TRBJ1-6	CASSIKRRRRSNSPLHF
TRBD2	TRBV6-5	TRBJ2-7	CASSYGSSGSMYEQYF
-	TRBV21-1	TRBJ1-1	CASSKVEGCTEAFF
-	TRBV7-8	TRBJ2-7	CASSLSGSPYEQYF
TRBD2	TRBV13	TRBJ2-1	CASSQRLAAYNEQFF
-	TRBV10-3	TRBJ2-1	CAISEVGNSYNEQFF
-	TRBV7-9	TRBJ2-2	CASSPRDTGELFF
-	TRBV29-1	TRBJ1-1	CSVADTNTEAFF
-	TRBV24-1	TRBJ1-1	CAIAPGRSTEAFF
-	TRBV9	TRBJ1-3	CASSVEEGSGNTIYF
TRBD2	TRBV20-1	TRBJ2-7	CSAREGGDTYEQYF
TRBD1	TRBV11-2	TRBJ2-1	CASSHFSGTGPYNEQFF
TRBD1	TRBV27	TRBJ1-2	CASSPDRGYGYTF
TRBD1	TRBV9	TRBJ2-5	CASSLRTGPGETQYF
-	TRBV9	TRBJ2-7	CASSVGAPGYEQYF
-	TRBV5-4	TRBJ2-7	CASSTGTRAYEQYF
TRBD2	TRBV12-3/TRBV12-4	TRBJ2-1	CASSSLLLAGAPNNEQFF
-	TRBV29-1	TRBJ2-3	CSVSTESTDTQYF
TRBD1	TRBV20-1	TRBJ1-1	CSARRSDREVTEAFF
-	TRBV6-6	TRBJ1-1	CASSYSWEAFF
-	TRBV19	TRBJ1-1	CASSTSNGVDTEAFF
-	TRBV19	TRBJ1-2	CASRLPSKVQGYGYTF
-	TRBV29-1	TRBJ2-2	CSVVGNNGELFF
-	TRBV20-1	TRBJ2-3	CSAAPGPGARGDTQYF
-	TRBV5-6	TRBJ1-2	CASSHGQTTNYGYTF
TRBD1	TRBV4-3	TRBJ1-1	CASSQDLIQGAMNTEAFF
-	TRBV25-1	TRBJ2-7	CASSAGSEQYF
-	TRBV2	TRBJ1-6	CASSESQDSPLHF
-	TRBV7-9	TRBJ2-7	CASSASLGASYEQYF
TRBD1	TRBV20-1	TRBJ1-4	CSARAIGQGIKLFF
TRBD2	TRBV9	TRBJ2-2	CASSGLAGGGTGELFF
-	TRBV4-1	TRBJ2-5	CASSQGGRAPRQETQYF
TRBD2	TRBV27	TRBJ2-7	CASSLRAGELDEQYF
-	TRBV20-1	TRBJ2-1	CSATPDNEQFF
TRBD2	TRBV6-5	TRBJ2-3	CASSYGAGGPADTQYF
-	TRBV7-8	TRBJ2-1	CASSHRNEQFF